This is a list of T cell receptor beta chains from one sample in a study of blood T cell repertoires in COVID-19. Profiling relied on immunoSEQ multiplex PCR, and the TCRdb table lists in-frame clones only, not all of them. Seen here are over 150,000 clones, roughly 90% observed once, and the top ten hold 0.5% to 0.55%. The specimen was peripheral blood. These receptors all come from a man in his fifties with acute or convalescent COVID-19. CDR3s include the opening cysteine and the closing phenylalanine or tryptophan. The order of the fields is V gene, CDR3 protein.

TRBV6-5 CASSPGWASNTIYF
TRBV7-3 CASSDPSTGNGAFF
TRBV3-1/TRBV3-2 CASSQGLAGADTQYF
TRBV28 CASSLWTSGPYEQYF
TRBV3-1/TRBV3-2 CASSQGAAGVGGSPLHF
TRBV6-5 CASSRQGGGQPQHF
TRBV7-2 CASSLDASSGNEQFF
TRBV9 CASSVEQGRGTDTQYF
TRBV30 CAWSGQLNTEAFF
TRBV11-3 CASSPLGLAGRPSTDTQYF
TRBV7-9 CASSSGTFFLNEQFF
TRBV5-1 CASSYGQGGYGYTF
TRBV30 CAWSVLAGRETQYF
TRBV7-9 CASSLPRASGNTIYF
TRBV4-2 CASSQGRVNLSNQPQHF
TRBV18 CASSSDRGVQPQHF
TRBV19 CASSIGRREHTDTQYF
TRBV30 CAWSLLLVETKQFF
TRBV30 CAWTPGQGGNSNQPQHF
TRBV6-5 CASRAGGMEQYF
TRBV4-3 CASSQQPTGPNEKLFF
TRBV10-3 CAISGPGQSNSPLHF
TRBV18 CASSPHLNTEAFF
TRBV7-2 CASSSQQGDSPLHF
TRBV7-9 CASSRWTSRGADTQYF
TRBV7-6 CASSPSRAGIDTQYF
TRBV7-8 CASSLPGQGAYEQYF
TRBV5-5 CASSRTTGGSNQPQHF
TRBV19 CASSIQQETQYF
TRBV11-1 CASRLTRGVSTDTQYF
TRBV7-9 CASSLLVGELNEQFF
TRBV7-3 CASSPSGLSIEQFF
TRBV10-3 CAIEDRGRNTIYF
TRBV18 CASSPTSGRYSYEQYF
TRBV5-8 CASSRQAGATDTQYF
TRBV11-2 CASSTSSGSATDTQYF
TRBV6-1 CASSELDRGRYEQYF
TRBV7-2 CASSLARETQYF
TRBV4-3 CASSPQRGGQKDTQYF
TRBV7-6 CASSPKRANPTSAGPHNEQFF
TRBV7-6 CASSPGHQNTEAFF
TRBV9 CASSVSGHYNSPLHF
TRBV5-4 CASSLTRLNTGELFF
TRBV29-1 CSVVKGGLETQYF
TRBV30 CAWSVHGVVYGYTF